Listed here are 17 T cell receptor beta chains from one sample, sequenced in a study of cytomegalovirus exposure and HLA in healthy donors. Sequencing was performed with immunoSEQ multiplex PCR; in TCRdb, only in-frame clones are kept and a portion is missing. The sample records approximately 59,000 clones, 90% to 95% being singletons. The sample was PBMCs. Source of these receptors: a young man in good health and CMV-seropositive.

This clone was seen more than once but under ten times. The chain is built from TRBV7-8 and TRBJ2-7, with a weak D call TRBD1 (5 bases). The CDR3 is made up of 15 amino acids. Trimming took 0 bases from V and 3 from J, leaving 12 bases between them. Germline V gene lookup returns CDR1 SGHVS and CDR2 FQNEAQ. The CDR3 reads CASSLALWTNYEQYF. The CDR3, as DNA: TGTGCCAGCAGCTTAGCGCTTTGGACAAACTACGAGCAGTACTTC.

This rearrangement joins TRBV2 to TRBJ1-4; TRBD1 might be the D (5 bases). Germline CDR1 is SNHLY and CDR2 is FYNNEI. Between the trimmed V and J ends, which lost 7 bases and 5 bases, there was a span of 20 bases. The CDR3 consists of 16 residues. The CDR3 sequence is CASTRELGQRNEKLFF. CDR3 sequence (DNA): TGTGCCAGCACCCGTGAGTTGGGGCAGAGAAATGAAAAACTGTTTTTT.

CDR3: CASSIGRVKDEQYF. DNA for the CDR3: TGTGCCAGTAGTATTGGGCGCGTAAAGGACGAGCAGTACTTC. The J gene is TRBJ2-7, the V gene TRBV19; D is unclear. The germline gives CDR1 LNHDA, CDR2 SQIVND (reference sequence). Trimming stripped 3 bases from V and 5 bases from J, with 14 bases between. The CDR3 extends over 14 amino acids. Full variable domain (outside the CDR3, taken from reference TRBV19 and TRBJ2-7): DGGITQSPKYLFRKEGQNVTLSCEQNLNHDAMYWYRQDPGQGLRLIYYSQIVNDFQKGDIAEGYSVSREKKESFPLTVTSAQKNPTAFYLCASSIGRVKDEQYFGPGTRLTVT.

The V and J genes are TRBV6-5 and TRBJ2-1, with 9 nucleotides matching TRBD1. The ends lost 3 bases at V and 8 bases at J; junction bases unmatched: 5. The germline gives CDR1 MNHEY, CDR2 SVGAGI. This CDR3 is 14 amino acids long. The DNA of the CDR3 is TGTGCCAGCAGTTATCCCGGGACAGGGTATGAGCAGTTCTTC. Translating gives CASSYPGTGYEQFF.

The CDR3 nucleotides read TGCAGTGCGGGAGGATTCGATATTCAGTACTTC. Translation: CSAGGFDIQYF. The rearrangement links TRBV20-1 to TRBJ2-4, with D perhaps matching TRBD2 (6 bases). The CDR3 runs to 11 residues. CDR1 is DFQATT, CDR2 SNEGSKA, per germline (reference sequence). Trimming pared 6 bases from V and 10 bases from J, leaving 13 bases between.

The chain employs TRBV19 and TRBJ1-5; maybe TRBD1 (6 bases). Germline CDR1 reads LNHDA; CDR2 reads SQIVND (reference sequence). V lost 2 bases, J lost 4 bases, and 12 bases lay in between. The CDR3 sequence is 15 residues long. This CDR3 is CASSIRAGDNQPQHF. The CDR3, as DNA: TGTGCCAGTAGTATAAGGGCAGGGGATAATCAGCCCCAGCATTTT.

J is TRBJ1-1 and V is TRBV9; D perhaps matches TRBD1 (6 bases). The length of the CDR3 is 14 residues. Trimming removed 4 bases at V and 4 bases at J, with 14 bases between. Germline CDR1 reads SGDLS; CDR2 reads YYNGEE. CDR3 sequence reads: CASSPPGGRTEAFF. DNA for the CDR3: TGTGCCAGCAGCCCCCCCGGGGGGCGCACTGAAGCTTTCTTT.

This clone showed up just once. The chain employs TRBV7-2 and TRBJ2-5, with D possibly being TRBD2 (7 bases). This CDR3 has 15 amino acids. The V and J ends lost 2 bases and 5 bases respectively, with 15 bases between them. The germline CDR1 and CDR2 sequences are SGHTA and FQGNSA. Here the CDR3 reads CASSLRAGGLETQYF. The CDR3 DNA sequence: TGTGCCAGCAGCTTACGGGCCGGGGGGCTGGAGACCCAGTACTTC.

The CDR3 DNA reads as TGCAGTGCTGTGAGCGGGAGACTTCAGTTCTTC. Translated, it gives CSAVSGRLQFF. The V and J genes are TRBV20-1 and TRBJ2-1, with 8 positions matching TRBD2. This CDR3 region has 11 residues. Germline CDR1 DFQATT, CDR2 SNEGSKA (reference sequence). The V and J ends lost 5 bases and 13 bases, in that order; junction bases with no gene match: 7.

The chain has TRBV30 and TRBJ1-2, with D uncertain. V lost 5 bases and J lost 7, with 14 bases in between. Germline V gene sequence: CDR1 GTSNPN, CDR2 SVGIG (reference sequence). The CDR3 is 12 residues long. CDR3 loop: CAWLAGLSGYTF. CDR3 in DNA: TGTGCCTGGCTCGCGGGGTTAAGTGGCTACACCTTC.

The V gene is TRBV6-1, the J gene TRBJ1-2; D is perhaps TRBD1 (5 bases). Germline CDR1 and CDR2: MNHNS and SASEGT. This CDR3 region has 14 residues. V gave up 2 bases and J gave up 6 bases, with 13 bases separating them. The CDR3 DNA reads as TGTGCCAGCAGTGAACACAGGATGCCGAATGGCTACACCTTC. This translates into CASSEHRMPNGYTF.

The rearrangement links TRBV5-4 to TRBJ1-4; 7 nucleotides line up with TRBD1. J lost 7 bases, V lost 4 bases, and 10 bases had no gene match. The germline V gene has CDR1 SGHNT and CDR2 YYREEE (reference sequence). This CDR3 has 15 residues. The CDR3 reads CASSPRGTDGEKLFF. The CDR3 DNA is TGTGCCAGCAGCCCAAGAGGGACAGATGGTGAAAAACTGTTTTTT.

V gene TRBV28 combines with J gene TRBJ2-1; 9 bases agree with TRBD2. This CDR3 is built from 17 residues. Germline V gives CDR1 MDHEN, CDR2 SYDVKM. V lost 3 bases and J lost 6; bases outside the gene matches: 12. CDR3 in amino acids: CASSLIAGGPSSNEQFF. The CDR3 nucleotides read TGTGCCAGCAGTTTGATTGCGGGAGGGCCGTCCAGCAATGAGCAGTTCTTC.

V is TRBV5-1 and J is TRBJ2-3, with 7 bases lining up with TRBD1. Trimming cost V 5 bases and J 3 bases; bases outside gene matches: 6. The length of the CDR3 is 14 residues. Looked up from germline, CDR1 is SGHRS and CDR2 is YFSETQ. The CDR3 region is CASRQGTATDTQYF. The CDR3 coding sequence is TGCGCCAGCAGACAAGGGACAGCAACAGATACGCAGTATTTT.

The rearrangement joins TRBV7-3 to TRBJ2-1; TRBD2 is a possible D gene (5 bases). Between the trimmed V and J ends, which lost 5 bases and 5 bases, there was a span of 16 bases. The CDR3 covers 15 residues. The V gene's germline CDR1 is SGHTA and CDR2 FQGTGA. The DNA for the CDR3 is TGTGCCAGCAGCCCCAGCCCCGGGGTGCACAATGAGCAGTTCTTC. Its translation is CASSPSPGVHNEQFF.

The CDR3 bases are TGTGCCAGACCCTCTCCGCAACAGGGGGCGATCGTACTAGCGGGCTCCTACGAGCAGTACTTC. Protein product: CARPSPQQGAIVLAGSYEQYF. This chain connects TRBV7-6 to TRBJ2-7; possibly TRBD1 or TRBD2 for D (9 bases each). This CDR3 comprises 21 residues. The V end was cut by 9 bases, the J end by 0 bases, with 36 bases between. Per germline, CDR1 SGHVS and CDR2 FNYEAQ.

V and J are TRBV18 and TRBJ1-5; 9 nucleotides agree with TRBD1. V lost 1 base and J lost 5; bases outside the gene matches: 3. Germline CDR1 reads KGHSH; CDR2 reads LQKENI. This CDR3 is built from 15 residues. CDR3 sequence reads: CASSPQTGGDQPQHF. DNA of the CDR3: TGTGCCAGCTCACCACAAACAGGGGGCGATCAGCCCCAGCATTTT.